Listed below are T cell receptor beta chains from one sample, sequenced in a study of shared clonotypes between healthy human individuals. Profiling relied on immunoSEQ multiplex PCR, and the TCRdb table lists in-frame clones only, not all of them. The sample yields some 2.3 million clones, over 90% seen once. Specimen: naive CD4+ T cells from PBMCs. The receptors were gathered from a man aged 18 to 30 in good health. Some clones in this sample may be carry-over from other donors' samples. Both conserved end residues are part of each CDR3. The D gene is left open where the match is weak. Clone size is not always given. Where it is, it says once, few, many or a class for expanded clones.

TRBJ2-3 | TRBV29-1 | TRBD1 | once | CSVEWTGKSSDTQYF | TGCAGCGTTGAATGGACAGGGAAAAGCTCAGATACGCAGTATTTT
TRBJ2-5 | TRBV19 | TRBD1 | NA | CASSLGTVQETQYF | TGTGCCAGTAGTCTGGGGACAGTCCAAGAGACCCAGTACTTC
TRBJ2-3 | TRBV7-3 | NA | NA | CASSLGPKGGTDTQYF | TGTGCCAGCAGCTTGGGGCCCAAAGGCGGCACAGATACGCAGTATTTT
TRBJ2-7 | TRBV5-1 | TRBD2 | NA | CASSGPGTSVYEQYF | TGCGCCAGCAGCGGTCCCGGGACTAGCGTGTACGAGCAGTACTTC
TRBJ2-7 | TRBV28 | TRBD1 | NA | CASSFNRGREQYF | TGTGCCAGCAGTTTTAACAGGGGGCGAGAGCAGTACTTC
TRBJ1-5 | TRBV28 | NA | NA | CASSLTTPGGQPQHF | TGTGCCAGCAGTTTAACTACCCCCGGCGGGCAGCCCCAGCATTTT
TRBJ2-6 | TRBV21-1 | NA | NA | CASSKEGVLGLKSGANVLTF | TGTGCCAGCAGCAAAGAGGGGGTGCTGGGTCTCAAGTCTGGGGCCAACGTCCTGACTTTC
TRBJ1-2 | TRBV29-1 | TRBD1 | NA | CSVAPGQGYYGYTF | TGCAGCGTTGCCCCCGGACAGGGGTACTATGGCTACACCTTC
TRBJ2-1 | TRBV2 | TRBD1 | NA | CASCDRAGRFGEQFF | TGTGCCAGCTGTGACAGGGCTGGCCGCTTTGGTGAGCAGTTCTTC
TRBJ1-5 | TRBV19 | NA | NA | CASSHRVSQPQHF | TGTGCCAGTAGCCACCGCGTGAGTCAGCCCCAGCATTTT
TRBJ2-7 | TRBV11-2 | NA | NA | CASSLEGVTWDYEQYF | TGTGCCAGCAGCTTAGAGGGGGTCACTTGGGACTACGAGCAGTACTTC
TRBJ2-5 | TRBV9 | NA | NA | CASSVEVSGETQYF | TGTGCCAGCAGCGTAGAGGTGTCGGGAGAGACCCAGTACTTC
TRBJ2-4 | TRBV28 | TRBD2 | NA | CATATGGPSIQYF | TGTGCCACTGCCACGGGAGGGCCGAGCATTCAGTACTTC
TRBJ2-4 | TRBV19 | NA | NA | CASSIRAELAKNIQYF | TGTGCCAGTAGTATCCGGGCCGAGCTAGCCAAAAACATTCAGTACTTC
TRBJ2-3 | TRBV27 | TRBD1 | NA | CASSLWRQGFADTQYF | TGTGCCAGCAGTTTATGGAGACAGGGGTTCGCAGATACGCAGTATTTT
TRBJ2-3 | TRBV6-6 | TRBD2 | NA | CASSYPSGSSTDTQYF | TGTGCCAGCAGTTACCCTAGCGGGAGCAGCACAGATACGCAGTATTTT
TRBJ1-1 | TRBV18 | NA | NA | CASSPPAMNTEAFF | TGTGCCAGCTCACCACCGGCGATGAACACTGAAGCTTTCTTT
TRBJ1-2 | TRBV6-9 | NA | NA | CASSRVTTYGKTYGYTF | TGTGCCAGCAGTCGAGTCACGACTTACGGAAAGACCTATGGCTACACCTTC
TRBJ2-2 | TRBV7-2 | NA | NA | CASSFGVGTGELFF | TGTGCCAGCAGCTTCGGAGTAGGGACCGGGGAGCTGTTTTTT
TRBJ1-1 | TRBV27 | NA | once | CASSFPFGEAFF | TGTGCCAGCAGTTTCCCATTCGGTGAAGCTTTCTTT
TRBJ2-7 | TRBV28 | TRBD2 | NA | CASSLTAGRYEQYF | TGTGCCAGCAGTTTAACAGCGGGGCGATACGAGCAGTACTTC
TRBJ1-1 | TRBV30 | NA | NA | CAWSVVQLNTEAFF | TGTGCCTGGAGTGTAGTTCAACTGAACACTGAAGCTTTCTTT
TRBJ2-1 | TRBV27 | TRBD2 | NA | CASTKPGTSGRYEQFF | TGTGCCAGCACCAAACCCGGGACTAGCGGGAGATATGAGCAGTTCTTC
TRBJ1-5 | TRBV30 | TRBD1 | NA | CAWSGKDRGIVNQPQHF | TGTGCCTGGAGCGGAAAGGACAGGGGAATTGTCAATCAGCCCCAGCATTTT
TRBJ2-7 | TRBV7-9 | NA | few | CASRGAISYEQYF | TGTGCCAGCAGGGGGGCGATATCCTACGAGCAGTACTTC
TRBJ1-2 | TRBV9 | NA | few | CASSGKQGFGYTF | TGTGCCAGCAGCGGTAAACAGGGTTTTGGCTACACCTTC
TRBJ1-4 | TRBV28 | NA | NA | CASSLGHSEKLFF | TGTGCCAGCAGTTTGGGCCATAGTGAAAAACTGTTTTTT
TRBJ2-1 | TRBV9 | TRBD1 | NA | CASNRGQYNEQFF | TGTGCCAGCAACCGGGGACAGTACAATGAGCAGTTCTTC
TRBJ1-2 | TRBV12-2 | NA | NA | CASRLEGRGTGPHYGYTF | TGTGCAAGTCGCTTAGAAGGGCGAGGGACAGGGCCCCACTATGGCTACACCTTC
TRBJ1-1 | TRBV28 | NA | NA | CASSSGGTGNTEAFF | TGTGCCAGCAGTTCGGGGGGAACAGGGAACACTGAAGCTTTCTTT
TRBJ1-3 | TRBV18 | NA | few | CASSLMARSSGNTIYF | TGTGCCAGCTCATTAATGGCACGCAGCTCTGGAAACACCATATATTTT
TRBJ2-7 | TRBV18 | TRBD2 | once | CASAEGLAGGPYEQYF | TGTGCCAGCGCAGAGGGACTAGCGGGAGGGCCCTACGAGCAGTACTTC
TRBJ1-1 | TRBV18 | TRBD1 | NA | CASSLGTGHTLNTEAFF | TGTGCCAGCTCACTAGGGACAGGTCACACCTTGAACACTGAAGCTTTCTTT
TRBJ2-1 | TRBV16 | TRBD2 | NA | CASSRLAGYNEQFF | TGTGCCAGCAGCCGACTAGCGGGATACAATGAGCAGTTCTTC
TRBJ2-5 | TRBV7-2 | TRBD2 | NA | CASSFKRGQETQYF | TGTGCCAGCAGCTTTAAGCGGGGACAAGAGACCCAGTACTTC
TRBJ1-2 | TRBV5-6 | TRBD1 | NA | CASSFGQGSYGYTF | TGTGCCAGCAGCTTCGGACAGGGCAGCTATGGCTACACCTTC
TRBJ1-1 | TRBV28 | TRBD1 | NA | CASSFSGGASRTEAFF | TGTGCCAGCAGTTTTTCAGGGGGCGCTTCTCGGACTGAAGCTTTCTTT
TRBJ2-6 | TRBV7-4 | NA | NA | CASSEYTSQSRANVLTF | TGTGCCAGCAGCGAATACACCTCACAAAGTCGGGCCAACGTCCTGACTTTC
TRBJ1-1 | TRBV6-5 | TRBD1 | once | CASRPSRDRVGAFF | TGTGCCAGCAGACCGTCCCGGGACAGGGTTGGAGCTTTCTTT
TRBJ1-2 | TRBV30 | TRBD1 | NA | CAWSVQQGRGYTF | TGTGCCTGGAGTGTACAACAGGGGCGAGGCTACACCTTC
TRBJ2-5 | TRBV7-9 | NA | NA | CASSFYGETQYF | TGTGCCAGCAGCTTTTATGGAGAGACCCAGTACTTC
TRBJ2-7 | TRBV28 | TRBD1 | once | CASSKAGTGTYEQYF | TGTGCCAGCAGCAAAGCCGGGACAGGGACCTACGAGCAGTACTTC
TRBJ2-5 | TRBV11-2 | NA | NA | CASSLRRWRSQETQYF | TGTGCCAGCAGCTTAAGACGCTGGAGGAGCCAAGAGACCCAGTACTTC
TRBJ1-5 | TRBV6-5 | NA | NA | CASSPGEGGNQPQHF | TGTGCCAGCAGTCCCGGGGAGGGAGGAAATCAGCCCCAGCATTTT
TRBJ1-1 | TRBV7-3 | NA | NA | CASSRQHRNTEAFF | TGTGCCAGCAGCCGACAGCATAGGAACACTGAAGCTTTCTTT